A single sample gave rise to the 30 T cell receptor beta chains below, sequenced in a study of cytomegalovirus exposure and HLA in healthy donors. Vbeta (60) and Jbeta (13) primers were used in the PCR. TCRdb's table, derived via immunoSEQ multiplex PCR, lists solely in-frame clones and lacks some. This repertoire includes roughly 100,000 clones. Sequencing input: PBMCs. The receptors derive from a man in his forties in good health and CMV-seronegative.

The V call is TRBV19, the J call TRBJ1-2; a possible D gene is TRBD1 (6 bases). The CDR3 runs 14 residues. The germline V gene encodes CDR1 LNHDA and CDR2 SQIVND (reference sequence). V lost 3 bases to trimming and J lost 4 bases, with 12 bases between them. CDR3 region: CASSILGQFYGYTF. As DNA, the CDR3 is TGTGCCAGTAGTATCCTTGGACAGTTCTATGGCTACACCTTC.

CDR3 in amino acids: CASSMDPSGYRETQYF. As DNA, the CDR3 is TGTGCCAGTAGTATGGATCCTAGCGGGTATAGGGAGACCCAGTACTTC. This chain connects TRBV19 to TRBJ2-5; TRBD2 matches at 8 bases. The CDR3 has 16 residues. Germline V gives CDR1 LNHDA, CDR2 SQIVND (reference sequence). Unmatched junction bases numbered 11, after V lost 3 bases and J lost 5 bases.

The rearrangement uses TRBV6-1 and TRBJ1-6; D perhaps matches TRBD1 (6 bases). The V end lost 4 bases, the J end lost 6 bases, and 13 bases lay between the germline ends. The CDR3 totals 15 residues. Germline V gives CDR1 MNHNS, CDR2 SASEGT. In nucleotides, the CDR3 is TGTGCCAGCAGTGTTTCACAGGGAAGTAATTCACCCCTCCACTTT. The encoded protein is CASSVSQGSNSPLHF.

The genes are TRBV9 and TRBJ2-1, with 10 bases matching TRBD2. The CDR3 is 16 residues long. CDR1 SGDLS and CDR2 YYNGEE come from the germline V gene. V trimming: 4 bases; J trimming: 6 bases; junction bases outside the gene matches: 10. CDR3 sequence: CASSQPRERGGNEQFF. The DNA for the CDR3 is TGTGCCAGCAGCCAACCACGGGAGCGGGGGGGCAATGAGCAGTTCTTC.

The rearrangement joins TRBV7-6 to TRBJ1-5, with a tentative D call TRBD1 (6 bases). This CDR3 comprises 18 residues. Germline lookup yields CDR1 SGHVS and CDR2 FNYEAQ. The V end was cut by 5 bases, the J end by 0 bases, with 20 bases between. The CDR3 spells CASSPKGQGSHSNQPQHF. The CDR3 nucleotides are TGTGCCAGCAGCCCGAAGGGTCAGGGGAGTCATAGCAATCAGCCCCAGCATTTT.

V is TRBV29-1 and J is TRBJ2-7; 9 nucleotides match TRBD1. The CDR3 totals 12 residues. V was pared by 6 bases and J by 4 bases, with 4 bases of the junction left unmatched. Germline V gene lookup returns CDR1 SQVTM and CDR2 ANQGSEA. The CDR3 spells CSVGQGQYEQYF. As DNA, the CDR3 is TGCAGCGTGGGACAGGGACAATACGAGCAGTACTTC.

The V and J genes are TRBV7-8 and TRBJ2-3, with 16 bases identical to TRBD2. CDR1 and CDR2 (germline): SGHVS, FQNEAQ. The CDR3 has 19 residues. The ends lost 6 bases at V and 2 bases at J; junction bases unmatched: 11. DNA for the CDR3: TGTGCCAGCAGTACAACCGGGACTAGCGGGGGGGGCATCACAGATACGCAGTATTTT. This codes for CASSTTGTSGGGITDTQYF.

V is TRBV19 and J is TRBJ2-5, with no clear D. Deletions cut 5 bases from V and 2 bases from J, with 18 bases between. The CDR3 spans 16 residues. Germline lookup yields CDR1 LNHDA and CDR2 SQIVND (reference sequence). CDR3 bases: TGTGCCAGTAGTGCTTGGTCGCTAGGCAGTCAAGAGACCCAGTACTTC. Amino acid sequence: CASSAWSLGSQETQYF.

The J gene is TRBJ2-2, the V gene TRBV6-6, with 10 nucleotides matching TRBD1. This CDR3 contains 16 residues. The germline V gene has CDR1 MNHNY and CDR2 SVGAGI (reference sequence). Trimming removed 2 bases from V and 2 bases from J; junction bases left unmatched: 2. CDR3 DNA: TGTGCCAGCAGTTACCGGGACAGGGGCAACACCGGGGAGCTGTTTTTT. This gives the protein CASSYRDRGNTGELFF.

The chain recombines TRBV11-2 with TRBJ2-7; D uncertain. This CDR3 has 12 residues. The germline CDR1 and CDR2 sequences are SGHAT and FQNNGV. V dropped 5 bases and J dropped 0 bases, with 5 bases sitting between them. The CDR3 coding sequence is TGTGCCAGCAGCACAGCCTCCTACGAGCAGTACTTC. Translated: CASSTASYEQYF.

The chain uses TRBV28 and TRBJ2-2; 10 nucleotides match TRBD2. The V gene end was trimmed by 4 bases and the J gene end by 5 bases; junction bases not matched to a gene: 13. The CDR3 is 18 residues long. Germline loops: CDR1 MDHEN, CDR2 SYDVKM. CDR3 protein: CASSWLAGDIGRTGELFF. CDR3 in DNA: TGTGCCAGCAGTTGGCTAGCGGGAGATATAGGCCGAACCGGGGAGCTGTTTTTT.

The chain couples TRBV7-9 to TRBJ2-1; tentative D call: TRBD2 (7 bases). Germline V gene lookup returns CDR1 SEHNR and CDR2 FQNEAQ (reference sequence). Deletions cut 4 bases from V and 7 bases from J, with 11 bases between. The length of the CDR3 is 13 residues. CDR3 nucleotide sequence: TGTGCCAGCAGCTATGGGGGGGCAAATGAGCAGTTCTTC. Its translation is CASSYGGANEQFF.

This chain links TRBV30 with TRBJ2-2, with D perhaps TRBD1 (5 bases). V was trimmed by 1 base and J by 1 base, leaving 13 bases between them. Germline-derived CDR1 and CDR2 are GTSNPN and SVGIG (reference sequence). This CDR3 spans 16 amino acids. The CDR3 DNA sequence: TGTGCCTGGAGTGAGGTTCGACAGTTGAACACCGGGGAGCTGTTTTTT. Amino acids: CAWSEVRQLNTGELFF.

This chain connects TRBV11-2 to TRBJ2-3; D is unresolved. This CDR3 is 13 amino acids long. V lost 2 bases and J lost 5, with 8 bases in between. CDR1 and CDR2 (germline): SGHAT, FQNNGV. CDR3 bases: TGTGCCAGCAGCTTAAGTTTAGTAGATACGCAGTATTTT. Protein sequence: CASSLSLVDTQYF.

The chain uses TRBV4-2 and TRBJ1-4, with 7 bases aligning to TRBD1. The germline V gene has CDR1 LGHNA and CDR2 YNFKEQ. CDR3 size: 16 residues. The V segment lost 0 bases and the J segment 3 bases; nucleotides outside the gene matches: 4. The CDR3 nucleotides read TGTGCCAGCAGCCAAGACCCGGGACAGTCTAATGAAAAACTGTTTTTT. Protein product: CASSQDPGQSNEKLFF.

On this clone: The CDR3 carries no conserved terminal phenylalanine or tryptophan, so it likely arises from a read error. The chain has TRBV10-2 and TRBJ1-2; possibly TRBD1 for D (5 bases). CDR1 and CDR2 from the germline V gene are WSHSY and SAAADI. The CDR3 totals 19 residues. Trimming removed 7 bases from V and 8 bases from J, with 35 bases in between. The CDR3 DNA follows: TGCGCCAGCACCTCGGGAGGGGCAGGAGGGAGGTTCGGCGAAGGGGGCTACACCCTC. It translates to CASTSGGAGGRFGEGGYTL.

The chain recombines TRBV10-1 with TRBJ2-1, with D perhaps TRBD1 (5 bases). V was shortened by 0 bases and J by 0 bases, with 24 bases between the two germline ends. The CDR3 length is 21 residues. The germline CDR1 and CDR2 sequences are WNHNN and SYGVQD (reference sequence). The CDR3 DNA sequence: TGCGCCAGCAGTGAGTCGGTGTTAGGACAAGGCAAACCCTCCTCCTACAATGAGCAGTTCTTC. Amino acids: CASSESVLGQGKPSSYNEQFF.

This chain links TRBV28 with TRBJ2-3; maybe TRBD1 (6 bases). Germline CDR1 reads MDHEN; CDR2 reads SYDVKM. V was trimmed by 3 bases and J by 5 bases, leaving 15 bases between them. This CDR3 contains 15 residues. The CDR3 here is CASSFQGSLGDTQYF. CDR3 sequence (DNA): TGTGCCAGCAGTTTCCAGGGGAGTTTAGGAGATACGCAGTATTTT.

This rearrangement joins TRBV19 to TRBJ2-1; D is uncertain. Deletions cut 7 bases from V and 3 bases from J, with 7 bases between. CDR1 is LNHDA, CDR2 SQIVND, per germline (reference sequence). There are 12 residues in the CDR3. Here the CDR3 reads CASTAGYNEQFF. The CDR3 region has the DNA TGTGCCAGTACTGCAGGCTACAATGAGCAGTTCTTC.

The gene calls are TRBV4-3 and TRBJ1-6; TRBD1 matches 7 bases. The CDR3 runs to 18 residues. The V gene's germline CDR1 is LGHNA and CDR2 YSLEER. The ends lost 0 bases at V and 5 bases at J; junction bases unmatched: 10. CDR3 DNA: TGCGCCAGCAGCCAAGATTATAGGGGGCGCGTAAATAATTCACCCCTCCACTTT. Translating gives CASSQDYRGRVNNSPLHF.

This rearrangement joins TRBV15 to TRBJ1-1; D is possibly TRBD1 (5 bases). V was clipped by 8 bases and J by 1 base, with 17 bases between them. Germline lookup yields CDR1 LNHNV and CDR2 YYDKDF (reference sequence). CDR3 size: 15 residues. The CDR3, as DNA: TGTGCCACCCGCGCTGCGGGGGTCTCGAACACTGAAGCTTTCTTT. It translates to CATRAAGVSNTEAFF.

The V gene is TRBV5-6, the J gene TRBJ2-5, with TRBD2 matching over 11 bases. Germline CDR1 reads SGHDT; CDR2 reads YYEEEE. The CDR3 extends over 15 amino acids. The V segment lost 4 bases and the J segment 2 bases; nucleotides outside the gene matches: 4. The CDR3 here is CASSPGLAVQETQYF. CDR3 nucleotides: TGTGCCAGCAGCCCGGGACTAGCGGTTCAAGAGACCCAGTACTTC.

The gene calls are TRBV28 and TRBJ1-4; TRBD1 matches 8 bases. The trim removed 3 bases at V and 6 bases at J, leaving 0 bases unmatched. This CDR3 comprises 13 residues. Per germline, CDR1 MDHEN and CDR2 SYDVKM. The CDR3 coding sequence is TGTGCCAGCAGTTTGACAGGGGATGAAAAACTGTTTTTT. This gives the protein CASSLTGDEKLFF.

J is TRBJ2-1 and V is TRBV11-2, with D maybe TRBD1 (6 bases). The CDR3 is made up of 15 amino acids. The V and J ends lost 4 bases and 4 bases respectively, with 14 bases between them. Germline CDR1 is SGHAT and CDR2 is FQNNGV. This CDR3 is CASSSIQGQYNEQFF. Here the CDR3 DNA reads TGTGCCAGCAGCTCGATCCAAGGACAGTACAATGAGCAGTTCTTC.

The chain employs TRBV7-2 and TRBJ2-3; D unclear. There are 13 residues in the CDR3. V lost 3 bases, J lost 6 bases, and 10 bases lay in between. The germline V gene has CDR1 SGHTA and CDR2 FQGNSA. The CDR3 loop reads CASSFSSGDTQYF. As DNA, the CDR3 is TGTGCCAGCAGCTTCTCTAGTGGTGATACGCAGTATTTT.

The chain has TRBV28 and TRBJ1-5; D gene unclear. Germline V lookup: CDR1 MDHEN, CDR2 SYDVKM. The CDR3 has 14 amino acids. Deletions cut 3 bases from V and 2 bases from J, with 8 bases between. The CDR3 reads CASSLRLGNQPQHF. In DNA, the CDR3 is TGTGCCAGCAGTTTGAGGCTGGGCAATCAGCCCCAGCATTTT.

V and J are TRBV5-1 and TRBJ2-2; weak D call: TRBD1 (5 bases). The germline CDR1 and CDR2 sequences are SGHRS and YFSETQ. The CDR3 is 17 residues long. Trimming took off 1 base at V and 6 bases at J, with 19 bases between the two ends. This CDR3 is CASSLRLQGINPGELFF. For the CDR3, the DNA is TGCGCCAGCAGCTTGAGGCTGCAGGGAATCAACCCCGGGGAGCTGTTTTTT.

The rearrangement links TRBV6-5 to TRBJ2-7, with no clear D. V was cut by 0 bases and J by 5 bases, with 11 bases left in between. Germline CDR1 MNHEY, CDR2 SVGAGI. The CDR3 has 14 residues. CDR3 sequence reads: CASSYSVVADEQYF. The CDR3 DNA sequence: TGTGCCAGCAGTTACTCGGTGGTAGCCGACGAGCAGTACTTC.

The chain combines TRBV27 with TRBJ2-7, with D uncertain. The CDR3 covers 11 residues. Trimming took 8 bases from V and 0 from J, leaving 5 bases between them. Looked up from germline, CDR1 is MNHEY and CDR2 is SMNVEV (reference sequence). The CDR3 DNA reads as TGTGCCAGCTCTACCTCCTACGAGCAGTACTTC. Translating it yields CASSTSYEQYF.

V and J are TRBV30 and TRBJ1-2; no clear D gene. Per the germline V gene, CDR1 is GTSNPN and CDR2 is SVGIG (reference sequence). Trimming removed 5 bases at V and 1 base at J, with 5 bases between. This CDR3 spans 11 amino acids. The CDR3 sequence: CAWYFNYGYTF. CDR3 in DNA: TGTGCCTGGTACTTTAACTATGGCTACACCTTC.